These 29 T cell receptor beta chains share one sample of origin, sequenced in a study of blood T cell repertoires in COVID-19. TCRdb keeps only in-frame clones here, not all; method: immunoSEQ multiplex PCR. The sample contains over 150,000 clones, 80% to 90% of which appear only once. Input material: PBMCs or T cells enriched from blood (not recorded which). These receptors were taken from a man aged 45-65 years who had recovered from COVID-19.

The rearrangement links TRBV30 to TRBJ1-4, with D possibly matching TRBD1 (5 bases). The V gene lost 2 bases and the J gene lost 8 bases, with 15 bases spanning the gap. The V gene's germline CDR1 is GTSNPN and CDR2 SVGIG (reference sequence). CDR3 length equals 14 residues. CDR3 residues: CAWSKVQGLEKLFF. CDR3 in DNA: TGTGCCTGGAGTAAGGTCCAGGGTTTGGAAAAACTGTTTTTT.

V and J are TRBV24-1 and TRBJ2-2; tentative D call: TRBD2 (5 bases). Germline values: CDR1 KGHDR, CDR2 SFDVKD. V was shortened by 2 bases and J by 1 base, with 10 bases between the two germline ends. There are 16 residues in the CDR3. The DNA of the CDR3 is TGTGCCACCAGTGATTCATCCGGGAAGAACACCGGGGAGCTGTTTTTT. Translating it yields CATSDSSGKNTGELFF.

The J gene is TRBJ2-2, the V gene TRBV2; the match to TRBD2 covers 12 bases. Germline V lookup: CDR1 SNHLY, CDR2 FYNNEI. Germline trimming cut 6 bases from V and 0 bases from J; bases unmatched to any gene: 11. The CDR3 consists of 19 residues. CDR3: CASSAIGLAGFANTGELFF. CDR3 nucleotides: TGTGCCAGCAGCGCCATCGGACTAGCGGGGTTCGCGAACACCGGGGAGCTGTTTTTT.

The gene calls are TRBV30 and TRBJ2-1; 10 bases map to TRBD2. Losses at the gene ends were 2 bases for V and 7 bases for J; bases not matched to a gene: 5. Per germline, CDR1 GTSNPN and CDR2 SVGIG (reference sequence). The CDR3 spans 14 residues. CDR3 loop: CAWSSGGALNEQFF. CDR3 bases: TGTGCCTGGAGTAGCGGGGGGGCTTTGAATGAGCAGTTCTTC.

V and J are TRBV15 and TRBJ2-3, with 12 bases that match TRBD2. Germline CDR1 reads LNHNV; CDR2 reads YYDKDF (reference sequence). Trimming took 1 base from V and 2 from J; bases not matched to a gene: 7. The length of the CDR3 is 18 residues. The CDR3 region is CATSRGGTSGGITDTQYF. DNA of the CDR3: TGTGCCACCAGCAGAGGAGGTACTAGCGGGGGGATCACAGATACGCAGTATTTT.

Only one count was recorded for this clone. V and J are TRBV12-3 or TRBV12-4 and TRBJ1-2, with 8 nucleotides matching TRBD1. The CDR3 sequence is 13 residues long. Trimming removed 7 bases from V and 6 bases from J; junction bases left unmatched: 7. The CDR3, as DNA: TGTGCCAGCAACACCGGACAGGGCCATGGCTACACCTTC. This encodes CASNTGQGHGYTF.

The chain joins TRBV7-2 to TRBJ2-1; 10 positions match TRBD1. From germline, CDR1 is SGHTA and CDR2 FQGNSA. The CDR3 has 14 residues. V dropped 7 bases and J dropped 3; count of bases not matched to a gene: 3. This CDR3 reads CASKGQGNYNEQFF. DNA of the CDR3: TGTGCCAGCAAGGGACAGGGGAACTACAATGAGCAGTTCTTC.

The V gene is TRBV6-5, the J gene TRBJ1-2, with 10 bases that match TRBD1. The ends lost 5 bases at V and 12 bases at J; junction bases unmatched: 9. Germline V gene data show CDR1 as MNHEY and CDR2 as SVGAGI. The CDR3 length is 13 residues. The CDR3 here is CASSPPDRGGDTF. CDR3 bases: TGTGCCAGCAGTCCCCCGGACAGGGGGGGTGACACCTTC.

In this sample, this clone turned up a few times. CDR3 loop: CASSTGQGWRQPQHF. CDR3 sequence (DNA): TGTGCCAGCAGCACGGGACAGGGTTGGCGGCAGCCCCAGCATTTT. The genes are TRBV7-8 and TRBJ1-5; TRBD1 agrees at 9 bases. V lost 5 bases to trimming and J lost 7 bases; unmatched junction nucleotides: 9. The CDR3 spans 15 residues. The germline V gene encodes CDR1 SGHVS and CDR2 FQNEAQ. Supplemented by reference TRBV7-8 and TRBJ1-5, the full variable domain reads GAGVSQSPRYKVAKRGQDVALRCDPISGHVSLFWYQQALGQGPEFLTYFQNEAQLDKSGLPSDRFFAERPEGSVSTLKIQRTQQEDSAVYLCASSTGQGWRQPQHFGDGTRLSIL.

The genes are TRBV2 and TRBJ1-1; 8 nucleotides agree with TRBD1. There are 19 residues in the CDR3. Losses at the gene ends were 6 bases for V and 1 base for J; bases not matched to a gene: 19. The germline V gene has CDR1 SNHLY and CDR2 FYNNEI. CDR3 nucleotides: TGTGCCAGCAGCGATACCTCTGACAGGGGAATCCTAAGGAACACTGAAGCTTTCTTT. This gives the protein CASSDTSDRGILRNTEAFF.

The V and J genes are TRBV6-5 and TRBJ2-5; the match to TRBD1 covers 8 bases. The CDR3 is made up of 13 amino acids. With V trimmed by 6 bases and J by 4 bases, 4 bases remained unmatched. Per the germline V gene, CDR1 is MNHEY and CDR2 is SVGAGI. The CDR3 loop reads CASRKTGAETQYF. CDR3 coding DNA: TGTGCCAGCAGAAAGACAGGGGCAGAGACCCAGTACTTC.

This clone occurred a few times. V gene TRBV27 combines with J gene TRBJ1-1, with 10 bases lining up with TRBD1. The V gene's germline CDR1 is MNHEY and CDR2 SMNVEV (reference sequence). There are 14 residues in the CDR3. V dropped 9 bases and J dropped 4; count of bases not matched to a gene: 8. The CDR3 DNA follows: TGTGCCAGTAGGACAGGGGGATCGGGCACTGAAGCTTTCTTT. Residues: CASRTGGSGTEAFF.

The chain employs TRBV19 and TRBJ2-4, with D perhaps TRBD1 (6 bases). The CDR3 is 12 residues long. Per the germline V gene, CDR1 is LNHDA and CDR2 is SQIVND (reference sequence). V was pared by 7 bases and J by 3 bases, with 7 bases between. Here the CDR3 reads CASKTGKNIQYF. CDR3 bases: TGTGCCAGTAAGACAGGCAAAAACATTCAGTACTTC.

The CDR3 protein is CASSLSSAYGYTF. The CDR3 bases are TGTGCCAGCAGCTTAAGTAGTGCCTATGGCTACACCTTC. The chain has TRBV7-2 and TRBJ1-2; D call uncertain. Between the trimmed V and J ends, which lost 2 bases and 4 bases, there was a span of 8 bases. CDR1 and CDR2 (germline): SGHTA, FQGNSA. The CDR3 is 13 residues long.

This clone was detected once. This chain links TRBV7-3 with TRBJ2-5, with D perhaps TRBD1 (6 bases). Trimming took off 6 bases at V and 2 bases at J, with 16 bases between the two ends. From germline, CDR1 is SGHTA and CDR2 FQGTGA. CDR3 size: 15 residues. In nucleotides, the CDR3 is TGTGCCAGCAGGCCTCAGGGGACCAATCAAGAGACCCAGTACTTC. This codes for CASRPQGTNQETQYF.

Details on this clone: One end of the junction fails to match germline, which may point to a read error. This rearrangement joins TRBV5-1 to TRBJ2-1; TRBD1 is a possible D gene (6 bases). The CDR3 sequence is 15 residues long. The germline CDR1 and CDR2 sequences are SGHRS and YFSETQ. CDR3 bases: TGCACCAGCAGCTTGGGGGACATTTCCTACAATGAGCAGTTCTTC. This translates into CTSSLGDISYNEQFF.

The rearrangement joins TRBV3-1 (or the pseudogene TRBV3-2) to TRBJ2-2; 15 bases agree with TRBD2. This CDR3 has 17 residues. CDR1 LGHDT and CDR2 YNNKEL come from the germline V gene (reference sequence). V lost 4 bases, J lost 2 bases, and 2 bases stayed unmatched. CDR3 nucleotide sequence: TGTGCCAGCAGCCGGACTAGCGGGGGGGGTAACACCGGGGAGCTGTTTTTT. The encoded protein is CASSRTSGGGNTGELFF.

In its sample, this clone was seen a few times. This CDR3 is also generated by other DNA sequences in the sample. The gene calls are TRBV2 and TRBJ1-1; D not certain. CDR1 and CDR2 (germline): SNHLY, FYNNEI. V gave up 2 bases and J gave up 1 base, with 5 bases separating them. The CDR3 length is 13 residues. The CDR3 coding sequence is TGTGCCAGCAGTGAATTAGAGAACACTGAAGCTTTCTTT. Translation: CASSELENTEAFF. Complete variable domain (other parts from reference TRBV2 and TRBJ1-1): EPEVTQTPSHQVTQMGQEVILRCVPISNHLYFYWYRQILGQKVEFLVSFYNNEISEKSEIFDDQFSVERPDGSNFTLKIRSTKLEDSAMYFCASSELENTEAFFGQGTRLTVV.

This clone is a singleton in its sample. The chain links TRBV4-1 to TRBJ1-1, with a weak D call TRBD1 (6 bases). Germline CDR1 reads MGHRA; CDR2 reads YSYEKL. Deletions cut 0 bases from V and 2 bases from J, with 10 bases between. The CDR3 covers 15 residues. The DNA for the CDR3 is TGCGCCAGCAGCCAAGATGCGGGGGGCAACACTGAAGCTTTCTTT. Its translation is CASSQDAGGNTEAFF.

This clone was recorded once. CDR3 sequence: CASSPPAGSPTGIYGYTF. CDR3 bases: TGTGCCAGCAGCCCCCCCGCAGGCAGTCCGACAGGGATCTATGGCTACACCTTC. The rearrangement uses TRBV7-9 and TRBJ1-2; 7 nucleotides align to TRBD1. The trim removed 5 bases at V and 4 bases at J, leaving 19 bases unmatched. This CDR3 is 18 amino acids long. Germline V gene sequence: CDR1 SEHNR, CDR2 FQNEAQ (reference sequence).

The V gene is TRBV11-2, the J gene TRBJ2-1, with TRBD2 identical over 9 bases. The CDR3 has 14 residues. V shed 5 bases, J shed 4 bases, and the junction held 3 bases outside the gene matches. The germline gives CDR1 SGHAT, CDR2 FQNNGV. CDR3 coding DNA: TGTGCCAGCAGCCTTAGCGGGGGTTACAATGAGCAGTTCTTC. Translated: CASSLSGGYNEQFF.

This clone was counted a single time. This chain links TRBV19 with TRBJ2-5, with 8 bases lining up with TRBD1. The V gene end was trimmed by 3 bases and the J gene end by 4 bases; junction bases not matched to a gene: 13. The CDR3 is 17 amino acids. CDR1 is LNHDA, CDR2 SQIVND, per germline (reference sequence). The CDR3 loop is CASSIKWTGSRRETQYF. CDR3 DNA: TGTGCCAGTAGTATCAAATGGACAGGGTCGAGGCGAGAGACCCAGTACTTC.

This clone has only a few counts. This chain uses TRBV27 with TRBJ2-5; 8 positions agree with TRBD2. Germline CDR1 is MNHEY and CDR2 is SMNVEV (reference sequence). The CDR3 consists of 15 residues. The V gene end was trimmed by 6 bases and the J gene end by 5 bases; junction bases not matched to a gene: 11. CDR3 protein: CASSYGGAEGETQYF. The CDR3 DNA follows: TGTGCCAGCAGCTACGGGGGGGCCGAGGGGGAGACCCAGTACTTC.

The J gene is TRBJ1-6, the V gene TRBV6-4, with unresolved D. V lost 6 bases and J 10 bases, leaving 19 bases between the germline ends. The germline gives CDR1 MRHNA, CDR2 SNTAGT. This CDR3 region has 15 residues. DNA of the CDR3: TGTGCCAGCAGGACCCCGAGGAGGGTCCGCTCACCCCTCCACTTT. Protein product: CASRTPRRVRSPLHF.

The CDR3 nucleotides read TGTGCCAGCAGCTTGTCCGGTAAACTAGCGGGGTTTGCCAAAAACATTCAGTACTTC. Encoded protein: CASSLSGKLAGFAKNIQYF. The chain couples TRBV7-2 to TRBJ2-4; 10 bases map to TRBD2. J lost 1 base, V lost 3 bases, and 12 bases had no gene match. Per germline, CDR1 SGHTA and CDR2 FQGNSA. There are 19 residues in the CDR3.

The V call is TRBV7-6, the J call TRBJ2-7; D unresolved. Trimming cost V 0 bases and J 5 bases, with 8 bases left between them. The CDR3 is 13 residues long. Germline assignment: CDR1 SGHVS and CDR2 FNYEAQ. CDR3 nucleotide sequence: TGTGCCAGCAGCTTAGCGTCTCCTGACGAGCAGTACTTC. Its protein product is CASSLASPDEQYF.

The CDR3 region has the DNA TGTGCCAGCAGCCAAGATAGGCGGCTTAATTCACCCCTCCACTTT. This encodes CASSQDRRLNSPLHF. The chain employs TRBV3-1 (or the pseudogene TRBV3-2) and TRBJ1-6; no clear D. The CDR3 is made up of 15 amino acids. Germline V CDR1 and CDR2: LGHDT, YNNKEL (reference sequence). V lost 0 bases and J lost 6, with 9 bases in between.

As to this clone: Relative to the germline gene, one junction end is altered; a read error may explain this. The rearrangement links TRBV7-7 to TRBJ1-2; TRBD1 agrees at 8 bases. This CDR3 contains 13 residues. Germline V gene lookup returns CDR1 SSHAT and CDR2 FNYEAQ (reference sequence). The CDR3 DNA reads TGTGCTAGCAACCCGGGACAGGCCTATGGCTACACCTTC. Amino acid sequence: CASNPGQAYGYTF.

The genes are TRBV19 and TRBJ2-2, with D perhaps matching TRBD1 (5 bases). With 3 bases removed from V and 4 bases from J, the gap between germline ends came to 15 bases. There are 16 residues in the CDR3. Germline loops: CDR1 LNHDA, CDR2 SQIVND (reference sequence). CDR3 sequence: CASSIAADIGTGELFF. The CDR3, as DNA: TGTGCCAGTAGTATCGCGGCGGACATCGGCACCGGGGAGCTGTTTTTT.